The text below deals with one TCR beta chain. These data originate in a study of kidney transplant recipient with SARS-CoV-2 infection. This CDR3 contains 15 residues. Germline loops: CDR1 LNHDA, CDR2 SQIVND (reference sequence). The germline V and J ends were trimmed by 4 bases and 0 bases, with 10 bases remaining between them. Each CDR3 protein gets one entry after TCRdb re-called the reads with MiXCR. The sample holds approximately 250,000 distinct CDR3 sequences, 25% to 35% seen once. The chain has TRBV19 and TRBJ1-3, with TRBD1 as a possible D gene (5 bases). The sample here was a blood sample, taken at baseline and on day 111 from a kidney transplant recipient. The receptor was isolated from a male patient in his thirties who had COVID-19 and was a kidney transplant recipient. T cells may partly derive from the graft donor. CDR3 coding DNA: TGTGCCAGTAGTACCCAACAGGTCTCTGGAAACACCATATATTTT. Protein product: CASSTQQVSGNTIYF.